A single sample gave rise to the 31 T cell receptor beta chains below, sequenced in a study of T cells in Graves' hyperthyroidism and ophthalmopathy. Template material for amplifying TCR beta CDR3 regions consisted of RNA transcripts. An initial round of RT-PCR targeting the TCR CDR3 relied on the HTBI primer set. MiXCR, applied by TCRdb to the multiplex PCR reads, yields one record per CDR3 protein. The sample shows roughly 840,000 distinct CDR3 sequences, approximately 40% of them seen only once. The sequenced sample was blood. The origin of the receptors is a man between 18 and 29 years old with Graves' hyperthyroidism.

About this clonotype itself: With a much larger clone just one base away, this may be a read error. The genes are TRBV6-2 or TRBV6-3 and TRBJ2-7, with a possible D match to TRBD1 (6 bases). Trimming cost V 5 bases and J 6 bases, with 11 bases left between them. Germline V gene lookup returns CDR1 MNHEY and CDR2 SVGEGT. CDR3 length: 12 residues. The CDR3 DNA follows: TGTGCCAGCAGTACTACAGGGTTCGAGCAGTACTTC. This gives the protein CASSTTGFEQYF.

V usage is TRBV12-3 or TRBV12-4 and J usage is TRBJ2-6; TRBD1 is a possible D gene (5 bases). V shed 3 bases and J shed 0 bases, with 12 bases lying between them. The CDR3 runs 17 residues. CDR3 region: CASSFRQDNSGANVLTF. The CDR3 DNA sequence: TGTGCCAGCAGTTTTCGCCAGGACAACTCTGGGGCCAACGTCCTGACTTTC.

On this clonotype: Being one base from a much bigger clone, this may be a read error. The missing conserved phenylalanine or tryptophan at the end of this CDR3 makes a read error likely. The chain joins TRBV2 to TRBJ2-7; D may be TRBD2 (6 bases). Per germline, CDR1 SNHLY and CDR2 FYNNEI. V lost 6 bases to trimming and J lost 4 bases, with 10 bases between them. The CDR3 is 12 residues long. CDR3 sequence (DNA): TGTGCCAGCAGGGCTAGCGTATACGAGCAGTACCTC. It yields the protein CASRASVYEQYL.

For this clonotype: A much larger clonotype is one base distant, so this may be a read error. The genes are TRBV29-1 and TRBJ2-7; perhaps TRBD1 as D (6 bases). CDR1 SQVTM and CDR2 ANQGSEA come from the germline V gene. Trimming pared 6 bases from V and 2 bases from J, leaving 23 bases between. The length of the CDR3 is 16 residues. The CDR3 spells CSVGSGAKGVAYEQYF. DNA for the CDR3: TGCAGCGTGGGATCCGGGGCCAAGGGGGTAGCCTACGAGCAGTACTTC.

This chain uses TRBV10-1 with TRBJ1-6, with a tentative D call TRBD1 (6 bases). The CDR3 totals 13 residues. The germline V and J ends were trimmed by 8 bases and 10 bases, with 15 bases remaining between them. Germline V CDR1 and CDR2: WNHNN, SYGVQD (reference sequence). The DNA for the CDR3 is TGCGCCAGCTTATCGGGGGGCGGCTCACCCCTCCACTTT. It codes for CASLSGGGSPLHF.

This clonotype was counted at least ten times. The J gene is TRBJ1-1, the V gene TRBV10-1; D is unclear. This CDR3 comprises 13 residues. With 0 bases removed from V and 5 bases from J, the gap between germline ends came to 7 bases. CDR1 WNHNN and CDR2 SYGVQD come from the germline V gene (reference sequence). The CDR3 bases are TGCGCCAGCAGTGAGTCCCACGGAACTGAAGCTTTCTTT. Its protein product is CASSESHGTEAFF.

The CDR3 coding sequence is TGTGCCAGCAGTTCCACTTCTAGCCCCCGACAAAACACCGGGGAGCTGTTTTTT. Its translation is CASSSTSSPRQNTGELFF. This rearrangement joins TRBV27 to TRBJ2-2; possible D gene TRBD2, 5 bases. Germline assignment: CDR1 MNHEY and CDR2 SMNVEV (reference sequence). With 4 bases removed from V and 2 bases from J, the gap between germline ends came to 20 bases. This CDR3 has 18 residues.

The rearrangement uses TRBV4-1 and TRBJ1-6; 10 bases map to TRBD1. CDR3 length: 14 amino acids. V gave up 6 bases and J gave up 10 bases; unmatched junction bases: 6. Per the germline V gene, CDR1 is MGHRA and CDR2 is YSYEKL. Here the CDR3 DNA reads TGCGCCAGCAGGCACGGGACAGGGGACTCACCCCTCCACTTT. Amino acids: CASRHGTGDSPLHF.

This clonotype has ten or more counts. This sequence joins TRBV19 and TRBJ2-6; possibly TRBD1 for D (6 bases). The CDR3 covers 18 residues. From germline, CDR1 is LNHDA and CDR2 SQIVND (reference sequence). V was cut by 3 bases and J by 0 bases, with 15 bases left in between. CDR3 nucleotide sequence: TGTGCCAGTAGTATGGGACACGGTACGACCTCTGGGGCCAACGTCCTGACTTTC. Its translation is CASSMGHGTTSGANVLTF.

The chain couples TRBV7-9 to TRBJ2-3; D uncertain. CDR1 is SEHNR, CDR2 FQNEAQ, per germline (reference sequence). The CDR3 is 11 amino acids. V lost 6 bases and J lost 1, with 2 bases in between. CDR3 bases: TGTGCCAGCAGAGGCACAGATACGCAGTATTTT. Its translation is CASRGTDTQYF.

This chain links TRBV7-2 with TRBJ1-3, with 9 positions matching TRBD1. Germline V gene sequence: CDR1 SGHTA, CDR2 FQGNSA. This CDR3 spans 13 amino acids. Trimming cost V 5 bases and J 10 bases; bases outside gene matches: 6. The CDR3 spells CASSPLDRGTIYF. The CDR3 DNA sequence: TGTGCCAGCAGCCCCTTGGACAGGGGAACCATATATTTT.

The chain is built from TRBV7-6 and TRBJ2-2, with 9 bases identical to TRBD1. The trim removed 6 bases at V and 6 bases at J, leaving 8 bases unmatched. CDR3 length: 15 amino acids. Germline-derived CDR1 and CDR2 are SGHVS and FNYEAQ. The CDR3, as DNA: TGTGCCAGCAGACAACCGGGACAGGGACCCGGGGAGCTGTTTTTT. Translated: CASRQPGQGPGELFF.

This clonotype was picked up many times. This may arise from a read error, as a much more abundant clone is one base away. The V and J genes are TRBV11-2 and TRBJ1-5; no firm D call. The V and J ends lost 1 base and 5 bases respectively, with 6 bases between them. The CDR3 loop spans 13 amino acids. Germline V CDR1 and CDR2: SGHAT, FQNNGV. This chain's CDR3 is CASSLGWDQPQHF. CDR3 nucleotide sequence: TGTGCCAGCAGCTTAGGGTGGGATCAGCCCCAGCATTTT.

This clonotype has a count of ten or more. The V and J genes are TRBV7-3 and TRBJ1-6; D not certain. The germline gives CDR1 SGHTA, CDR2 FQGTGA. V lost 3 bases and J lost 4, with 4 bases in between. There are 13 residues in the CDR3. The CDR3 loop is CASSLSYNSPLHF. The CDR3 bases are TGTGCCAGCAGCTTGAGTTATAATTCACCCCTCCACTTT.

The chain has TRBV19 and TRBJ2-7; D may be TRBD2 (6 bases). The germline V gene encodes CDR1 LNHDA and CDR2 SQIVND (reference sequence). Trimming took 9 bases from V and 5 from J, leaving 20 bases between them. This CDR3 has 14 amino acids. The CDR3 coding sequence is TGTGCCAGCAGTTTATTTCTAGCGAGCAACGAGCAGTACTTC. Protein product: CASSLFLASNEQYF.

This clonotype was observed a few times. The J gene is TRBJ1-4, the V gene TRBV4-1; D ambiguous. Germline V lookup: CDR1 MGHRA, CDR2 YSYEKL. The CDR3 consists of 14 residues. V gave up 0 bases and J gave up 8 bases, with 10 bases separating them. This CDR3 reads CASSQERESEKLFF. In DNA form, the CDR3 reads TGCGCCAGCAGCCAAGAGAGGGAGAGCGAAAAACTGTTTTTT.

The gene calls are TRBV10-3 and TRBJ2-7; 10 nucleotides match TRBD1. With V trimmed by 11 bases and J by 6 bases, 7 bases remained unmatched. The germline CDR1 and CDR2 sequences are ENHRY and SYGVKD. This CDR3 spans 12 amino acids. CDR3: CAAGTGVSEQYF. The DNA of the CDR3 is TGTGCCGCTGGGACAGGGGTTAGCGAGCAGTACTTC.

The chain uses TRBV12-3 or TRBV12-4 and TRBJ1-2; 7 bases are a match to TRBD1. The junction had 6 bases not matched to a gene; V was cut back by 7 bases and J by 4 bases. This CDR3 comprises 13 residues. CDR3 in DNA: TGTGCCAGCACTCCGGACAGGACCTATGGCTACACCTTC. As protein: CASTPDRTYGYTF.

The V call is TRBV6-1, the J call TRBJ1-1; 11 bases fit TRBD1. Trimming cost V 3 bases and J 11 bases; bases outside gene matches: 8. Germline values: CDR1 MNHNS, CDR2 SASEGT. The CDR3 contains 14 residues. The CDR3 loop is CASSELGQGARAFF. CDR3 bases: TGTGCCAGCAGTGAGCTCGGACAGGGGGCTCGGGCTTTCTTT.

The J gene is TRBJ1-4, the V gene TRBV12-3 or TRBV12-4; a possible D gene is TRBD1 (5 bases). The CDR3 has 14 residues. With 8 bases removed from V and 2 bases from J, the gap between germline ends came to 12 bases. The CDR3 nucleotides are TGTGCCAGCTCCAGGGTCAGGACTAATGAAAAACTGTTTTTT. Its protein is CASSRVRTNEKLFF.

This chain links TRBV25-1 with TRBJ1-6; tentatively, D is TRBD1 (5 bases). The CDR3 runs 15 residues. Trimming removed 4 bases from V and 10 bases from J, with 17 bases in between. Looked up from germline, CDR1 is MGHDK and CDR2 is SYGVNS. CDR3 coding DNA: TGTGCCAGCAGTGCTCTCTCGAGGCAGGGATCACCCCTCCACTTT. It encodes CASSALSRQGSPLHF.

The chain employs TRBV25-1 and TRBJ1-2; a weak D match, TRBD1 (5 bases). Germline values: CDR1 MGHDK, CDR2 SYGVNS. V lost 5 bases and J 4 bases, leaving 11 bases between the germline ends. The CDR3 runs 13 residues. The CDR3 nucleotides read TGTGCCAGCAGTAGACAGCTCAGCTATGGCTACACCTTC. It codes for CASSRQLSYGYTF.

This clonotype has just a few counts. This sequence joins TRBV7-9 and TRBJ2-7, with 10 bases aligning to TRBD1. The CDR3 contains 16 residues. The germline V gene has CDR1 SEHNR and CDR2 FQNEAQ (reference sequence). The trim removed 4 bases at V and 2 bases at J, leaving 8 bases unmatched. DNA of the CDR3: TGTGCCAGCAGCTCGCCAGGGACAGGGGTTCCCTACGAGCAGTACTTC. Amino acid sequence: CASSSPGTGVPYEQYF.

This chain's CDR3 is CASSVEGYTF. CDR3 DNA sequence: TGTGCCAGCAGTGTAGAAGGATACACCTTC. The chain couples TRBV2 to TRBJ1-2; D not resolved. CDR3 length: 10 amino acids. CDR1 SNHLY and CDR2 FYNNEI come from the germline V gene. The V end lost 4 bases, the J end lost 11 bases, and 8 bases lay between the germline ends.

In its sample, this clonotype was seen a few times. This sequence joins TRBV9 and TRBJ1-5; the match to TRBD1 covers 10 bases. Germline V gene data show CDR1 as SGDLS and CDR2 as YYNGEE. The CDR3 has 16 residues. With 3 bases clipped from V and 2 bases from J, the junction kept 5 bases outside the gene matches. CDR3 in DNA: TGTGCCAGCAGCGACGGGACAGGGGCACGCAATCAGCCCCAGCATTTT. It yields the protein CASSDGTGARNQPQHF.

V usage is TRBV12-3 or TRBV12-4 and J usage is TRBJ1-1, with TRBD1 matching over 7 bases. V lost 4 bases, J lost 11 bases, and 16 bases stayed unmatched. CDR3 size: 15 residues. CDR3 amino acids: CASSSRRGLGFWAFF. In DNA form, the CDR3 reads TGTGCCAGCAGTTCCCGTAGGGGGCTCGGTTTTTGGGCTTTCTTT.

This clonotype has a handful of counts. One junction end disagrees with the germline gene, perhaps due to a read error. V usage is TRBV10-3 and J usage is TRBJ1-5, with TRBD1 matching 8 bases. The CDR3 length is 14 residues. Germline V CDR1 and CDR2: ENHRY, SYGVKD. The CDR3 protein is CASSFDRGKKPQHF. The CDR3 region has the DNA TGTGCCAGCAGTTTCGACAGGGGAAAAAAGCCCCAGCATTTT.

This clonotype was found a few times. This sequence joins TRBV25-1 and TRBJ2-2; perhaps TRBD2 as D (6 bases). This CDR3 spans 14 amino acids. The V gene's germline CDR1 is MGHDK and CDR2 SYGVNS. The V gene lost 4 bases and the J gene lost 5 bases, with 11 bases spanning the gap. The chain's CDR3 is CASSGPGETGELFF. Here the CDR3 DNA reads TGTGCCAGCAGTGGGCCGGGGGAAACCGGGGAGCTGTTTTTT.

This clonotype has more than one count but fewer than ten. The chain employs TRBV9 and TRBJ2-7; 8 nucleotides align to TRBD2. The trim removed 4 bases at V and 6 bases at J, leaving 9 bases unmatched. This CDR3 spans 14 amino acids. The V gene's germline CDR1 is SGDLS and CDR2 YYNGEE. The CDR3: CASSPSNSGVEQYF. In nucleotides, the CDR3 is TGTGCCAGCAGCCCCAGTAATAGCGGGGTCGAGCAGTACTTC.

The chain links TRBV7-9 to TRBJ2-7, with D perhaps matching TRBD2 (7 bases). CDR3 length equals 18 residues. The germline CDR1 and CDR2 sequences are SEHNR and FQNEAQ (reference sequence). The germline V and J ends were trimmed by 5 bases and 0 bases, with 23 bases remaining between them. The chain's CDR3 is CASSERQEAGALSYEQYF. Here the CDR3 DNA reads TGTGCCAGCAGCGAACGCCAGGAGGCGGGGGCCCTCTCCTACGAGCAGTACTTC.

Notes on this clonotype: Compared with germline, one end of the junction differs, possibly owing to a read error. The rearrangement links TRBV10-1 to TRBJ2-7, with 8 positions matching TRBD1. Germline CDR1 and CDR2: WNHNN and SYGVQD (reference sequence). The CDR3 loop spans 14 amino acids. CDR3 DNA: TGCGCCTGCAGTGCTACTGACAGGGGACACGAGCAGTACTTC. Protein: CACSATDRGHEQYF.